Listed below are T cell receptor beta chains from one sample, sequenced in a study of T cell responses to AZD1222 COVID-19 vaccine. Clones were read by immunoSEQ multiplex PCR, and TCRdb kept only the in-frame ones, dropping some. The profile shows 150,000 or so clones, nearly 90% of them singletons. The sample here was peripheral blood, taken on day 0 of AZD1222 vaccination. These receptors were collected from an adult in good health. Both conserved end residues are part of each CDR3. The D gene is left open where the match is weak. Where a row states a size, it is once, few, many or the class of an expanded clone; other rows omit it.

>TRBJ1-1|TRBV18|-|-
TGTGCCAGCTCACGAGACCGTTACACTGAAGCTTTCTTT
CASSRDRYTEAFF
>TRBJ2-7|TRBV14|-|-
TGTGCCAGCAGCCCCTGGGGCAGGAGCTCCTACGAGCAGTACTTC
CASSPWGRSSYEQYF
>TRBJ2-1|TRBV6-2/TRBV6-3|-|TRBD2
TGTGCCAGCAGTTACACCGGACTAGCGGGAGTATCCTACAATGAGCAGTTCTTC
CASSYTGLAGVSYNEQFF
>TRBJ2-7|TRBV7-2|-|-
TGTGCCAGCAGCCCGGACAGAAGGAGCGAGCAGTACTTC
CASSPDRRSEQYF
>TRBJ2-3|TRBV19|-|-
TGTGCCAGCTCCGATCGCACAGATACGCAGTATTTT
CASSDRTDTQYF
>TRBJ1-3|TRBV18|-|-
TGTGCCAGCTCACCACGTCAGGGGAACCAAGACACCATATATTTT
CASSPRQGNQDTIYF
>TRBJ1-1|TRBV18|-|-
TGTGCCAGCTCACCACCCGACAGGTTCGGCACTGAAGCTTTCTTT
CASSPPDRFGTEAFF
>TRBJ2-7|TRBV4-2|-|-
TGTGCCAGCAGACGATTGCTAGGATCCGCGACCGAGCAGTACTTC
CASRRLLGSATEQYF
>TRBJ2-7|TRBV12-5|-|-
TGTGCTAGTGGCAAGACAGGCATCTACGAGCAGTACTTC
CASGKTGIYEQYF
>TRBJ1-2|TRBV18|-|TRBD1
TGTGCCAGCTCCCCGGGACAGGGGACCTATGGCTACACCTTC
CASSPGQGTYGYTF
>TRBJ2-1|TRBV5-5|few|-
TGTGCCAGCAGCACTTGGATCGGGGGGCTACTTCACAATGAGCAGTTCTTC
CASSTWIGGLLHNEQFF
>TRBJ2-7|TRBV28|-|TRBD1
TGTGCCAGCAGTGAACAGGGGGCGCGTAACACCTACGAGCAGTACTTC
CASSEQGARNTYEQYF
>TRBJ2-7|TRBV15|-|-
TGTGCCACCAGCAGAGATCGTGGTCTGGGGGAGCAGTACTTC
CATSRDRGLGEQYF
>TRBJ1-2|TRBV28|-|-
TGTGCCAGCAGTTTACCCGGGCGAACAGGATCCTATGGCTACACCTTC
CASSLPGRTGSYGYTF
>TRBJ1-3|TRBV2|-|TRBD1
TGTGCCAGCAACCAGGGACAGTACTTCTCTGGAAACACCATATATTTT
CASNQGQYFSGNTIYF
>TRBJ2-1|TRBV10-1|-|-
TGCGCCAGCAGCATTACAGGGTGGAGGAATGAGCAGTTCTTC
CASSITGWRNEQFF
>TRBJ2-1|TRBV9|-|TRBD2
TGTGCCAGCATAAATATGGGGACTAGCGGTCACAATGAGCAGTTCTTC
CASINMGTSGHNEQFF
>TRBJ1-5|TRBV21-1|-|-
TGTGCCAGCAGCAAAGTGGTCGGGGGGCTAGGTCAGCCCCAGCATTTT
CASSKVVGGLGQPQHF
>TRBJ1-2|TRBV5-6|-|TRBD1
TGTGCCAGCAGCTTAGGGACAGTACGAATTGGCTACACCTTC
CASSLGTVRIGYTF
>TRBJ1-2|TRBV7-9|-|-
TGTGCCAGCAGCTTAGCGCAGGGGCGGGCTAACTATGGCTACACCTTC
CASSLAQGRANYGYTF
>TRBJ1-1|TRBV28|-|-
TGTGCCAGCAGTTTATTGGGGGAAACTGAAGCTTTCTTT
CASSLLGETEAFF
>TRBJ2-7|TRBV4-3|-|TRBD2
TGCGCCAGCAGCCGCGAACTAGCGGGAAGTGCCTACGAGCAGTACTTC
CASSRELAGSAYEQYF
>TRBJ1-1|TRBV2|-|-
TGTGCCAGCAGCCCACCAGCGGTCTCGAACACTGAAGCTTTCTTT
CASSPPAVSNTEAFF
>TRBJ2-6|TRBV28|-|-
TGTGCCAGCAGCCGCCAGGAGGGGGCCCTCCAAGGGGCCAACGTCCTGACTTTC
CASSRQEGALQGANVLTF
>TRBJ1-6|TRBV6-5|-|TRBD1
TGTGCCAGCAGTTCCAGGGGGAGCTCCTATAATTCACCCCTCCACTTT
CASSSRGSSYNSPLHF
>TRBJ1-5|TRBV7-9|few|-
TGTGCCAGCAGCTTAGTTAATCAGCCCCAGCATTTT
CASSLVNQPQHF
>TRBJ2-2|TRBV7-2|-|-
TGTGCCAGCAGCTTAGTCCCCTACGGGGAGCTGTTTTTT
CASSLVPYGELFF
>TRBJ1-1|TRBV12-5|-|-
TGTGCTAGTGGCCAAGACAGTTACACTGAAGCTTTCTTT
CASGQDSYTEAFF
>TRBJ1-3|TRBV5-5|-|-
TGTGCCAGCAGCTTCGGATATACGGGAAACACCATATATTTT
CASSFGYTGNTIYF
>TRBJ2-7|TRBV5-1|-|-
TGCGCCAGCAGCTTGAGCGGGCAGGGGAACGAGCAGTACTTC
CASSLSGQGNEQYF
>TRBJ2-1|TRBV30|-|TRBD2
TGTGCCTGGAGTCTGGGGCTAGCGGAATACAATGAGCAGTTCTTC
CAWSLGLAEYNEQFF
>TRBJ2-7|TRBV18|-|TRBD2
TGTGCCAGCTCACCGACTAGCGGGACCTACGAGCAGTACTTC
CASSPTSGTYEQYF
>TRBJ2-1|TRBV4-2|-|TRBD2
TGTGCCAGCAGCACGCCGACTAGCGGGAGGACCTATGAGCAGTTCTTC
CASSTPTSGRTYEQFF
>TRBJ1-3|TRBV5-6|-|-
TGTGCCAGCAGCCTCGAGGCGCCCGGAAACACCATATATTTT
CASSLEAPGNTIYF
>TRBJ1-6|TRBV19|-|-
TGTGCCAGTAGTGCGACCGGGACATCTAGACCCCTCCACTTT
CASSATGTSRPLHF
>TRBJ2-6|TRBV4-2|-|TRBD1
TGTGCCAGCAGCCAGCGCCGGGACAGTTACTCTGGGGCCAACGTCCTGACTTTC
CASSQRRDSYSGANVLTF
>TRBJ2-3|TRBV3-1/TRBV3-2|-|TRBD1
TGTGCCAGCAGCCATTCAGGGACAGGGGGGGCAGATACGCAGTATTTT
CASSHSGTGGADTQYF
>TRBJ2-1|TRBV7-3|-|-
TGTGCCAGCAGCCCCTCGACCGGGACCTACAATGAGCAGTTCTTC
CASSPSTGTYNEQFF
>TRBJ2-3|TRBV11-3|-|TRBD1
TGTGCCAGCAGCTTAGGGACAGGGGGCAGAGATACGCAGTATTTT
CASSLGTGGRDTQYF
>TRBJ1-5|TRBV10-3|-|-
TGTGCCATCAGTCACGCAGGACAAAATCAGCCCCAGCATTTT
CAISHAGQNQPQHF
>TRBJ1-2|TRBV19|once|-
TGTGCCAGTAGTCAGGAACCCTCCTATGGCTACACCTTC
CASSQEPSYGYTF
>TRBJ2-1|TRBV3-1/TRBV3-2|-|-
TGTGCCAGCAGCCAAGATATCCAGGACCTGCAGTTCTTC
CASSQDIQDLQFF
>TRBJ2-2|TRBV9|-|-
TGTGCCAGCAGCGCCGGTATCCTTGTTAGTGGGGAGCTGTTTTTT
CASSAGILVSGELFF
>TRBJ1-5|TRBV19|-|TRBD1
TGTGCCAGTAGTTTAAGACAGGGTCATCAGCCCCAGCATTTT
CASSLRQGHQPQHF
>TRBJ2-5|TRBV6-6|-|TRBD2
TGTGCCAGCCTCGCGGGGAGGGAGGGCCCATGGGAGACCCAGTACTTC
CASLAGREGPWETQYF
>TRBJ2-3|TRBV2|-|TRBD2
TGTGCCAGCAGCGAGGGACTAAGCACAGATACGCAGTATTTT
CASSEGLSTDTQYF
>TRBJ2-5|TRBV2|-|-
TGTGCCAGCAGTACACTGTTGTTGGAGACCCAGTACTTC
CASSTLLLETQYF
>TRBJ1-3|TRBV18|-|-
TGTGCCAGCTCACCCCCCAGCCGGGGGGCAGGTGGAAACACCATATATTTT
CASSPPSRGAGGNTIYF